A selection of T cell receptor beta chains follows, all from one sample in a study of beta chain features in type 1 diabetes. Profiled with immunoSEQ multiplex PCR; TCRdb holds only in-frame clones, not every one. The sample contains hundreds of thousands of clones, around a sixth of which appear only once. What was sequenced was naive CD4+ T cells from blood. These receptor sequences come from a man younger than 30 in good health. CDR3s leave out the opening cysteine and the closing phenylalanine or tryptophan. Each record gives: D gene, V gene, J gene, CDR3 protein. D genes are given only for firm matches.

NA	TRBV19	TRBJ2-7	ASSIVPTYEQY
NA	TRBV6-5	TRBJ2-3	ASRGFSTDTQY
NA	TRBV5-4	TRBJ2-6	ASSLGGRGRANVLT
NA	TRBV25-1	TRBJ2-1	ASSEFGLGSYNEQF
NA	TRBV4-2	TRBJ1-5	ASSRTENQPQH
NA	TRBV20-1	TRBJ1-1	SAIGNTEAF
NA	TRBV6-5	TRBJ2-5	ASSYLSKVETQY
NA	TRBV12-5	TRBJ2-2	ASGPSTDTGELF
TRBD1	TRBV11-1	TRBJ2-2	ASSPRGGQGNTGELF
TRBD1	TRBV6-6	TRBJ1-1	ASRRQGVAQAF
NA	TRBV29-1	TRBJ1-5	SVGEGGNQPQH
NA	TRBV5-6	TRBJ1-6	ASSFGYNSPLH
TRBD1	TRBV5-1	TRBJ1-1	ASSLRTGGTEAF
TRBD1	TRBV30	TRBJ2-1	AWTSRTGGRYEQF
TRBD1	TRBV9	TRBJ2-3	ASSRGQGTDTQY
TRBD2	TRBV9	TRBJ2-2	ASSVQGGRELF
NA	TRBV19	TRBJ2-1	ASSVPSSSYNEQF
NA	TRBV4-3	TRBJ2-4	ASSQEWGGRGAKNIQY
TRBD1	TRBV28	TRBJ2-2	ASTIPRGSTGELF
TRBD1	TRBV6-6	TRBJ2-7	ASSYRVDRGPFEQY
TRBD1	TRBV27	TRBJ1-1	ASSSDRGEAF
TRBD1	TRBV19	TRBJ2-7	ASSTDLNRGEQY